This T cell receptor beta chain was documented in a study of long-term antiretroviral therapy in people with HIV. Notes on this clone: Its specificity is not known.

Whole-study results and caveats: Controls showed broader CDR3 length ranges than did the HIV repertoires. Increased diversity was seen after ART, yet it remained lower than in transplant donor controls. Someone took the blood between about 2003 and 2017, maybe while older ART regimens were in use.

The CDR3 covers 15 residues. Germline assignment: CDR1 SGHRS and CDR2 YFSETQ. V was pared by 0 bases and J by 5 bases, with 12 bases between. Researchers report immunoSEQ v3.0 was run at survey level. TCRdb keeps only in-frame clones here, not all; method: immunoSEQ multiplex PCR. The repertoire has some 15,000 clones, 88% of them found once; the top ten carry approximately 10%. This clonotype originated in a man between 35 and 55 years old with HIV. The specimen comprised unsorted PBMCs, sampled 6.2 years after starting antiretroviral therapy. The chain has TRBV5-1 and TRBJ1-5; D perhaps matches TRBD1 (6 bases). In DNA form, the CDR3 reads TGCGCCAGCAGCTTGGGGGCAGGGGTCGATCAGCCCCAGCATTTT. It encodes CASSLGAGVDQPQHF. Full variable domain (outside the CDR3, taken from reference TRBV5-1 and TRBJ1-5): KAGVTQTPRYLIKTRGQQVTLSCSPISGHRSVSWYQQTPGQGLQFLFEYFSETQRNKGNFPGRFSGRQFSNSRSEMNVSTLELGDSALYLCASSLGAGVDQPQHFGDGTRLSIL.